This T cell receptor (beta chain) was profiled in a study of blood T cell repertoires in COVID-19. Study-wide context: In each case, the material was cDNA or gDNA derived from T cells, B-cell-depleted T cells, or PBMCs.

CDR3 length equals 15 residues. Germline values: CDR1 SGHRS, CDR2 YFSETQ. V was pared by 3 bases and J by 8 bases, with 17 bases between. Authors' methods: Reference gene primer amplification in the assay estimated nucleated cell counts. Sequencing was performed with immunoSEQ multiplex PCR; in TCRdb, only in-frame clones are kept and a portion is missing. V, J and clone size were drawn from that table, and D and trimming were deduced from the DNA. Of 300,000 to 400,000 clones listed, around 90% are singletons. Participants came from about two dozen US areas, aged about 18 to 89 years. Assignments of participants to cohorts depended upon their own reported clinical history.

The sequencing sample was made of PBMCs or T cells enriched from blood (not recorded which). The sequence was obtained from a man younger than 45 who had recovered from COVID-19. This chain joins TRBV5-1 and TRBJ1-4, with D possibly TRBD1 on 6 matching bases. The CDR3 sequence: CASSSLPGHQEKLFF. The CDR3 nucleotides read TGCGCCAGCAGCTCATTACCGGGACACCAAGAAAAACTGTTTTTT. Full variable domain (remainder filled in from reference TRBV5-1 and TRBJ1-4): KAGVTQTPRYLIKTRGQQVTLSCSPISGHRSVSWYQQTPGQGLQFLFEYFSETQRNKGNFPGRFSGRQFSNSRSEMNVSTLELGDSALYLCASSSLPGHQEKLFFGSGTQLSVL.